This T cell receptor (beta chain) was recorded in a study of early stage breast cancer tumors. Germline assignment: CDR1 SEHNR and CDR2 FQNEAQ (reference sequence). The V and J ends lost 2 bases and 1 base respectively, with 0 bases between them. CDR3 length: 12 residues. Repertoires were generated with immunoSEQ multiplex PCR, while TCRdb's copy carries only in-frame clones and drops some. The repertoire includes about 46,000 clones, 78% of them detected once, and around 3.4% sits in the top ten. This clonotype originated in a person aged 40 to 49 with breast cancer. The specimen sequenced was blood. The rearrangement uses TRBV7-9 and TRBJ1-3; D unclear. CDR3 sequence reads: CASSLSGNTIYF. For the CDR3, the DNA is TGTGCCAGCAGCTTATCTGGAAACACCATATATTTT.